The source of this T cell receptor beta chain is a study of T cells after yellow fever vaccination. Study results and caveats: Secondary responses were weaker yet peaked faster, day 5 versus 15. Detected again after the booster were most primary-vaccination clones, at nearly 97% CD4 and around 91% CD8. Across the CD4 and CD8 compartments, a small share of clonotypes was present in both.

Germline CDR1 SGHRS, CDR2 YFSETQ. The junction had 10 bases not matched to a gene; V was cut back by 4 bases and J by 1 base. The CDR3 loop spans 16 amino acids. On this clonotype: Its antigen is not known.

TCRdb called the 5' RACE reads again in MiXCR, with one record for every CDR3 protein. The table lists some 600,000 distinct CDR3 sequences, around 17% of them singletons. This chain connects TRBV5-1 to TRBJ2-7; 8 nucleotides agree with TRBD1. The material was PBMCs, obtained around 5 days after the first yellow fever vaccination. The clonotype was recovered from a man between 18 and 35 years old who received the YFV17D yellow fever vaccine. In nucleotides, the CDR3 is TGCGCCAGCAGCCCGAACCCCAGGGGGCTATCCTACGAGCAGTACTTC. This translates into CASSPNPRGLSYEQYF. Looking up the rest from reference TRBV5-1 and TRBJ2-7 gives the full variable domain: KAGVTQTPRYLIKTRGQQVTLSCSPISGHRSVSWYQQTPGQGLQFLFEYFSETQRNKGNFPGRFSGRQFSNSRSEMNVSTLELGDSALYLCASSPNPRGLSYEQYFGPGTRLTVT.